The next 9 T cell receptor beta chains were all read from a single sample in a study of T cell responses to AZD1222 COVID-19 vaccine. The assay was immunoSEQ multiplex PCR, and TCRdb's table has in-frame clones only and misses some. In the table there are 150,000 or so clones, about 85% of which are singletons. Here the sequenced sample was peripheral blood, taken on day 0 of AZD1222 vaccination. These receptors came from an adult in good health.

This chain connects TRBV7-9 to TRBJ2-7; no clear D. The CDR3 extends over 14 amino acids. Germline CDR1 reads SEHNR; CDR2 reads FQNEAQ (reference sequence). V shed 4 bases and J shed 2 bases, with 12 bases lying between them. CDR3 sequence (DNA): TGTGCCAGCAGCTCCTCAGAGAGTGCCTACGAGCAGTACTTC. This gives the protein CASSSSESAYEQYF.

This sequence joins TRBV2 and TRBJ1-1; 7 nucleotides line up with TRBD1. The CDR3 contains 14 residues. Germline CDR1 reads SNHLY; CDR2 reads FYNNEI. Unmatched junction bases numbered 3, after V lost 1 base and J lost 4 bases. This chain's CDR3 is CASSEVRGGTEAFF. The DNA of the CDR3 is TGTGCCAGCAGTGAAGTCAGGGGGGGCACTGAAGCTTTCTTT.

This clone was seen once. This chain uses TRBV2 with TRBJ1-1; D is uncertain. Germline V lookup: CDR1 SNHLY, CDR2 FYNNEI. This CDR3 is built from 15 residues. V was trimmed by 1 base and J by 1 base, leaving 10 bases between them. The CDR3 loop reads CASSEEWVKNTEAFF. The DNA of the CDR3 is TGTGCCAGCAGTGAAGAATGGGTCAAGAACACTGAAGCTTTCTTT.

V is TRBV25-1 and J is TRBJ1-5; possible D gene TRBD1, 5 bases. This CDR3 has 14 amino acids. Germline V CDR1 and CDR2: MGHDK, SYGVNS. The V end lost 2 bases, the J end lost 4 bases, and 9 bases lay between the germline ends. CDR3: CASSETGANQPQHF. In DNA, the CDR3 is TGTGCCAGCAGTGAAACAGGAGCTAATCAGCCCCAGCATTTT.

The J gene is TRBJ2-7, the V gene TRBV19; the D is unclear. The CDR3 sequence is 14 residues long. The V end was cut by 1 base, the J end by 3 bases, with 10 bases between. From germline, CDR1 is LNHDA and CDR2 SQIVND (reference sequence). DNA for the CDR3: TGTGCCAGTAGTATAGCAGGCGTCGACTACGAGCAGTACTTC. It translates to CASSIAGVDYEQYF.

V and J are TRBV7-2 and TRBJ2-1, with a tentative D call TRBD2 (6 bases). The CDR3 sequence is 13 residues long. V lost 3 bases and J lost 8, with 11 bases in between. Per germline, CDR1 SGHTA and CDR2 FQGNSA. The CDR3 is CASSLIRDYEQFF. CDR3 in DNA: TGTGCCAGCAGCTTGATCAGGGACTATGAGCAGTTCTTC. Supplemented by reference TRBV7-2 and TRBJ2-1, the full variable domain reads GAGVSQSPSNKVTEKGKDVELRCDPISGHTALYWYRQSLGQGLEFLIYFQGNSAPDKSGLPSDRFSAERTGGSVSTLTIQRTQQEDSAVYLCASSLIRDYEQFFGPGTRLTVL.

The chain recombines TRBV6-5 with TRBJ2-5; TRBD2 might be the D (7 bases). The V and J ends lost 6 bases and 1 base respectively, with 15 bases between them. The CDR3 is 15 amino acids. Germline values: CDR1 MNHEY, CDR2 SVGAGI. The CDR3 DNA reads TGTGCCAGCAGACCTCTGGGAGGGGGCCAAGAGACCCAGTACTTC. The encoded protein is CASRPLGGGQETQYF.

The V call is TRBV18, the J call TRBJ1-3; 7 bases align to TRBD1. The CDR3 is 15 residues long. Germline V gives CDR1 KGHSH, CDR2 LQKENI. Trimming cost V 3 bases and J 6 bases; bases outside gene matches: 8. The CDR3 coding sequence is TGTGCCAGCTCACCTGCCGGCGGGACAGCAAACACCATATATTTT. Translation gives CASSPAGGTANTIYF.

This clone was recorded once. The chain employs TRBV6-5 and TRBJ1-5; no clear D. This CDR3 has 14 amino acids. The germline V and J ends were trimmed by 2 bases and 7 bases, with 12 bases remaining between them. Looked up from germline, CDR1 is MNHEY and CDR2 is SVGAGI. The CDR3: CASSYGGGRQPQHF. The DNA for the CDR3 is TGTGCCAGCAGTTACGGCGGAGGAAGACAGCCCCAGCATTTT.